This T cell receptor (beta chain) was retrieved from a study of cytomegalovirus exposure and HLA in healthy donors. At collection, donors were nominally healthy, but unrecorded immune exposures were probable. PCR was performed using 60 Vbeta and 13 Jbeta primers. The method was immunoSEQ multiplex PCR; TCRdb's version includes in-frame clones alone and lacks a portion of them. The sample yields roughly 220,000 clones, around 75% seen once. Of note for this clone: The antigen is unknown.

Overall study results and limits: In an earlier analysis, most TCR beta V segments were productive about 87% or about 30% of the time. The study flagged roughly 160 TCR beta chains as cytomegalovirus-associated.

Material: PBMCs. The clonotype comes from a young woman in good health and CMV-seronegative.

CDR3 DNA sequence: TGTGCCAGCAGCGCACCCCGGACAGTTGCTGGGGCCAACGTCCTGACTTTC. Translated: CASSAPRTVAGANVLTF. This sequence joins TRBV5-8 and TRBJ2-6; tentatively, D is TRBD1 (6 bases). The CDR3 contains 17 residues. CDR1 is SGHTS and CDR2 is YDEGEE in the germline V gene. Trimming stripped 4 bases from V and 2 bases from J, with 16 bases between.